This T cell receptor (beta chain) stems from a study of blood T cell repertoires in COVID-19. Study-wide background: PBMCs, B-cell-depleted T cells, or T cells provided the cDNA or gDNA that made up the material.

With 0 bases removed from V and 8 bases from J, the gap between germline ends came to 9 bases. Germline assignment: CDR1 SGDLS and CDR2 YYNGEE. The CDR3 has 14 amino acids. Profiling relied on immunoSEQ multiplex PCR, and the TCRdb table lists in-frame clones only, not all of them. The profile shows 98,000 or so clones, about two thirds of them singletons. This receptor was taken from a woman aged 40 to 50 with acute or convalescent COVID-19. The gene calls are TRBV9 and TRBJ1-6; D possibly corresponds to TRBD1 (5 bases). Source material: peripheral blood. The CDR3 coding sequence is TGTGCCAGCAGCGTAGAAGGGGCGGATTCACCCCTCCACTTT. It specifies CASSVEGADSPLHF. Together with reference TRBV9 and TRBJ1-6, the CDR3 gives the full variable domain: DSGVTQTPKHLITATGQRVTLRCSPRSGDLSVYWYQQSLDQGLQFLIQYYNGEERAKGNILERFSAQQFPDLHSELNLSSLELGDSALYFCASSVEGADSPLHFGNGTRLTVT.